This T cell receptor (beta chain) stems from a study of blood T cells in healthy people across ages. This clonotype showed up just a few times. Collection of around 10 milliliters of peripheral blood was performed for each donor. Total RNA was isolated from each sample in quantities of at least 5 micrograms. Alongside a J-beta primer mix, a sample-barcoded 5' primer served in a second PCR lasting about 7 to 12 cycles. Through a template-switch adaptor with 12 random nucleotides, each cDNA molecule received a tag. Each single sample gave us at least 3 million CDR3-containing paired-end reads. Each CDR3 protein gets one entry after TCRdb re-called the 5' RACE reads with MiXCR. Of about a million distinct CDR3 sequences listed, about 53% are singletons. The CDR3 consists of 15 residues. CDR1 and CDR2 from the germline V gene are LGHDT and YNNKEL (reference sequence). Trimming left V 0 bases short and J 2 bases short, with 7 bases between.

The TCR comes from a woman aged 60 to 75 in good health. Material for sequencing was blood. The chain links TRBV3-1 to TRBJ2-2; D gene uncertain. The chain's CDR3 is CASSQEQTNTGELFF. CDR3 sequence (DNA): TGTGCCAGCAGCCAAGAACAAACTAACACCGGGGAGCTGTTTTTT.